The following is a T cell receptor beta chain sequence with its context. No antigen is known for it. Treg sorting used a CD4+CD25+CD127-/low gate. With 7 bases removed from V and 3 bases from J, the gap between germline ends came to 15 bases. CDR3 length equals 14 residues. CDR1 and CDR2 (germline): SGHTA, FQGNSA. After constant-region reverse-primer amplification, full-length variable regions underwent semi-nested PCR with Nested Universal Primer A. Via MiXCR, TCRdb re-called the 5' RACE reads, giving one row per CDR3 protein. The sample has 50,000 to 70,000 distinct CDR3 sequences; around 20% are singletons. Study-level points and caveats: Tumor memory CD4+ T cell TCR gene usage clustered with blood and lymph node memory CD4+ cells and lymph node naive CD4+ cells.

Sequences were obtained from tumor-infiltrating Tregs sorted from the breast tumor. The sequence was collected from a female donor with breast cancer. V and J are TRBV7-2 and TRBJ1-1, with D possibly TRBD1 on 5 matching bases. CDR3 amino acids: CASNSSQVHTEAFF. CDR3 coding DNA: TGTGCCAGCAACTCATCACAGGTTCACACTGAAGCTTTCTTT. The variable domain in full, with the rest retrieved from reference TRBV7-2 and TRBJ1-1, is GAGVSQSPSNKVTEKGKDVELRCDPISGHTALYWYRQSLGQGLEFLIYFQGNSAPDKSGLPSDRFSAERTGGSVSTLTIQRTQQEDSAVYLCASNSSQVHTEAFFGQGTRLTVV.